One and the same sample provided the 28 T cell receptor beta chains below, sequenced in a study of beta chain features in type 1 diabetes. Sequencing targeted expressed TCRB transcripts, as all isolated RNA had been reverse transcribed. Assay: immunoSEQ multiplex PCR; the TCRdb copy retains only in-frame clones and omits some. The sample has 200,000 to 250,000 clones; 11% to 15% are singletons. Sequencing was done on a sample of naive CD4+ T cells from blood. The receptors were gathered from a woman aged 35 to 49 in good health.

The J gene is TRBJ2-5, the V gene TRBV21-1; the D call TRBD1 from the table was never checked on the DNA. TRBV21-1 is a listed pseudogene. This CDR3 has 13 residues. The CDR3 sequence is CASSKGHFLGQYF. The CDR3 DNA follows: TGTGCCAGCAGCAAGGGACACTTTCTTGGCCAGTACTTC.

The table lists this clone with a few counts. The J gene is TRBJ2-7, the V gene TRBV10-2; TRBD2 agrees at 16 bases. CDR1 and CDR2 from the germline V gene are WSHSY and SAAADI. The CDR3 contains 19 residues. The J segment lost 4 bases and the V segment lost 10 bases, leaving 19 bases of the junction unmatched. For the CDR3, the DNA is TGCGCCACCAAGACCGACACGGGACTAGCGGGGGGGATTTTATACGAGCAGTACTTC. It is translated as CATKTDTGLAGGILYEQYF.

The chain carries TRBV12-5 and TRBJ2-3, with TRBD1 matching 11 bases. The germline V gene encodes CDR1 LGHNT and CDR2 FRNRAP. The CDR3 runs to 14 residues. V lost 6 bases to trimming and J lost 6 bases; unmatched junction nucleotides: 5. CDR3 protein: CASGGGDRGDTQYF. CDR3 bases: TGTGCTAGTGGCGGGGGGGACAGGGGGGATACGCAGTATTTT.

This clone has more than one count but fewer than ten. The chain has TRBV29-1 and TRBJ1-2; D may be TRBD1 (5 bases). The CDR3 is made up of 13 amino acids. The germline gives CDR1 SQVTM, CDR2 ANQGSEA. CDR3 nucleotide sequence: TGCAACGTGGGTGTTGGCAGGGACTATGGCTACACCTTC. Its protein is CNVGVGRDYGYTF.

This clone was seen only a few times. This chain joins TRBV14 and TRBJ2-2; 10 bases line up with TRBD1. This CDR3 is 20 amino acids long. Germline CDR1 SGHDN, CDR2 FVKESK. The junction had 17 bases not matched to a gene; V was cut back by 6 bases and J by 1 base. Here the CDR3 reads CASRRPQGTGAFENTGELFF. CDR3 nucleotide sequence: TGTGCCAGCAGGCGCCCCCAAGGGACAGGGGCCTTTGAGAACACCGGGGAGCTGTTTTTT.

There are a few counts of this clone. The junction differs from germline at one of its ends, possibly a read error. This chain connects TRBV5-4 to TRBJ2-3, with 12 bases aligning to TRBD2. Germline CDR1 is SGHNT and CDR2 is YYREEE (reference sequence). The CDR3 spans 15 residues. CDR3 region: CATSPASGGADTQYF. The CDR3 DNA reads TGTGCCACCAGCCCAGCTAGCGGGGGGGCAGATACGCAGTATTTT.

This rearrangement joins TRBV18 to TRBJ1-5; TRBD1 matches at 8 bases. The V gene end was trimmed by 3 bases and the J gene end by 4 bases; junction bases not matched to a gene: 5. The CDR3 consists of 15 residues. The germline gives CDR1 KGHSH, CDR2 LQKENI. CDR3 DNA sequence: TGTGCCAGCTCACCCCCACAGGGGGTGAATCAGCCCCAGCATTTT. This gives the protein CASSPPQGVNQPQHF.

In the case of this clone: One junction end does not reproduce the germline sequence, and a read error may be involved. This chain uses TRBV7-2 with TRBJ2-3; 8 positions agree with TRBD1. The CDR3 has 14 residues. The V gene's germline CDR1 is SGHTA and CDR2 FQGNSA. The CDR3 sequence: CAGSLDRGSDTQYF. The CDR3, as DNA: TGTGCCGGCAGCCTCGACAGGGGATCAGATACGCAGTATTTT.

This clone was counted only a few times. The genes are TRBV14 and TRBJ2-1; no clear D gene. V was cut by 1 base and J by 0 bases, with 10 bases left in between. The CDR3 extends over 16 amino acids. From germline, CDR1 is SGHDN and CDR2 FVKESK. This chain's CDR3 is CASSQARLPSYNEQFF. DNA of the CDR3: TGTGCCAGCAGCCAAGCGCGTTTACCCTCCTACAATGAGCAGTTCTTC.

This clone has a handful of counts. V and J are TRBV7-8 and TRBJ2-1, with TRBD2 identical over 9 bases. The length of the CDR3 is 16 residues. With 4 bases clipped from V and 8 bases from J, the junction kept 12 bases outside the gene matches. Looked up from germline, CDR1 is SGHVS and CDR2 is FQNEAQ. As DNA, the CDR3 is TGTGCCAGCAGCTATGACTATGCGGGGGGGCTGGATGAGCAGTTCTTC. Translating gives CASSYDYAGGLDEQFF.

The chain has TRBV27 and TRBJ1-6, with 7 bases aligning to TRBD1. The ends lost 6 bases at V and 5 bases at J; junction bases unmatched: 13. Germline V lookup: CDR1 MNHEY, CDR2 SMNVEV (reference sequence). This CDR3 has 17 amino acids. The CDR3: CASSRGGDSGNNSPLHF. The CDR3, as DNA: TGTGCCAGCAGCCGAGGTGGGGACAGTGGAAATAATTCACCCCTCCACTTT.

This chain joins TRBV11-2 and TRBJ2-3; D gene uncertain. The V gene lost 1 base and the J gene lost 1 base, with 6 bases spanning the gap. Germline loops: CDR1 SGHAT, CDR2 FQNNGV. This CDR3 region has 14 residues. The CDR3 spells CASSLGLRTDTQYF. CDR3 nucleotides: TGTGCCAGCAGCTTAGGACTTCGCACAGATACGCAGTATTTT.

The chain employs TRBV10-1 and TRBJ2-5; D might be TRBD1 (5 bases). There are 15 residues in the CDR3. In germline, CDR1 is WNHNN, CDR2 SYGVQD (reference sequence). V dropped 2 bases and J dropped 5 bases, with 15 bases sitting between them. CDR3 nucleotide sequence: TGCGCCAGCAGTGAGGGACAAGGCCTTGGGGAGACCCAGTACTTC. It codes for CASSEGQGLGETQYF.

J is TRBJ2-7 and V is TRBV7-2, with D uncertain. V lost 5 bases to trimming and J lost 7 bases, with 12 bases between them. The V gene's germline CDR1 is SGHTA and CDR2 FQGNSA. The CDR3 runs 12 residues. The chain's CDR3 is CASSLWRKEQYF. CDR3 DNA sequence: TGTGCCAGCAGCCTGTGGCGGAAAGAGCAGTACTTC. Supplemented by reference TRBV7-2 and TRBJ2-7, the full variable domain reads GAGVSQSPSNKVTEKGKDVELRCDPISGHTALYWYRQSLGQGLEFLIYFQGNSAPDKSGLPSDRFSAERTGGSVSTLTIQRTQQEDSAVYLCASSLWRKEQYFGPGTRLTVT.

The table lists this clone with many counts. The J gene is TRBJ2-7, the V gene TRBV29-1; TRBD2 is a possible D gene (5 bases). CDR3 length equals 11 residues. V lost 4 bases and J 2 bases, leaving 6 bases between the germline ends. The germline V gene encodes CDR1 SQVTM and CDR2 ANQGSEA. CDR3 loop: CSVVGTYEQYF. In DNA form, the CDR3 reads TGCAGCGTTGTCGGGACCTACGAGCAGTACTTC.

This clone was seen a handful of times. This chain links TRBV7-2 with TRBJ2-7; 11 bases match TRBD2. The junction had 5 bases not matched to a gene; V was cut back by 5 bases and J by 2 bases. The germline V gene encodes CDR1 SGHTA and CDR2 FQGNSA. CDR3 length: 15 residues. The CDR3 DNA sequence: TGTGCCAGCAGCCGAAGACTAGCGGGAACCTACGAGCAGTACTTC. It encodes CASSRRLAGTYEQYF.

This clone has a handful of counts. V gene TRBV10-3 combines with J gene TRBJ1-2; 10 nucleotides align to TRBD1. The CDR3 loop spans 14 amino acids. Germline V lookup: CDR1 ENHRY, CDR2 SYGVKD. V lost 3 bases and J lost 8; bases outside the gene matches: 6. The CDR3 loop reads CAISDPTGGRGYTF. The DNA of the CDR3 is TGTGCCATCAGTGACCCGACAGGGGGCCGGGGCTACACCTTC.

The genes are TRBV18 and TRBJ2-1; D is ambiguous. The V end lost 2 bases, the J end lost 0 bases, and 8 bases lay between the germline ends. CDR1 and CDR2 (germline): KGHSH, LQKENI. CDR3 length: 15 residues. CDR3 protein: CASSPVQSSYNEQFF. Written as DNA, the CDR3 is TGTGCCAGCTCACCAGTACAAAGCTCCTACAATGAGCAGTTCTTC.

CDR3 region: CAISRQVITGANVLTF. The CDR3 nucleotides are TGTGCCATCAGTAGACAGGTTATAACTGGGGCCAACGTCCTGACTTTC. The chain is built from TRBV10-3 and TRBJ2-6; a weak D match, TRBD1 (6 bases). The germline gives CDR1 ENHRY, CDR2 SYGVKD. This CDR3 is 16 amino acids long. Trimming shortened V by 5 bases and J by 2 bases, and 13 bases separated the two germline ends.

This clone was seen a handful of times. The chain carries TRBV18 and TRBJ1-4; D perhaps matches TRBD1 (5 bases). The CDR3 covers 14 residues. Germline assignment: CDR1 KGHSH and CDR2 LQKENI. The V end was cut by 3 bases, the J end by 4 bases, with 9 bases between. The CDR3 spells CASSPTQGNEKLFF. For the CDR3, the DNA is TGTGCCAGCTCACCCACCCAGGGTAATGAAAAACTGTTTTTT.

This clone has just a few counts. CDR3 nucleotide sequence: TGTGCCAGCAGTGTCGGGGATGTTGCCGGGGAGCTGTTTTTT. Amino acid sequence: CASSVGDVAGELFF. The V and J genes are TRBV2 and TRBJ2-2, with D tentatively TRBD2 (5 bases). Between the trimmed V and J ends, which lost 4 bases and 6 bases, there was a span of 12 bases. This CDR3 spans 14 amino acids. Germline-derived CDR1 and CDR2 are SNHLY and FYNNEI.

This clone was detected a few times. The chain is built from TRBV5-4 and TRBJ2-2; perhaps TRBD1 as D (6 bases). CDR3 size: 13 residues. CDR1 and CDR2 from the germline V gene are SGHNT and YYREEE (reference sequence). Trimming cost V 4 bases and J 8 bases, with 12 bases left between them. The CDR3: CASSTLGGGELFF. CDR3 in DNA: TGTGCCAGCAGCACGCTAGGGGGTGGGGAGCTGTTTTTT.

The chain recombines TRBV6-1 with TRBJ1-1, with D tentatively TRBD1 (5 bases). Deletions cut 10 bases from V and 4 bases from J, with 10 bases between. Germline V gene sequence: CDR1 MNHNS, CDR2 SASEGT. The CDR3 is 11 residues long. This CDR3 is CATTGFTEAFF. The DNA of the CDR3 is TGTGCCACCACAGGATTCACTGAAGCTTTCTTT.

The rearrangement joins TRBV6-4 to TRBJ2-3, with 7 bases identical to TRBD2. The CDR3 totals 18 residues. V shed 3 bases, J shed 4 bases, and the junction held 16 bases outside the gene matches. Germline values: CDR1 MRHNA, CDR2 SNTAGT. In nucleotides, the CDR3 is TGTGCCAGCAGTGAAGCCGGACTCGGGCCCGGGGGGTCAGATACGCAGTATTTT. Its protein product is CASSEAGLGPGGSDTQYF.

The V and J genes are TRBV9 and TRBJ2-2; 7 nucleotides line up with TRBD1. Germline values: CDR1 SGDLS, CDR2 YYNGEE. After removal of 2 bases from V and 6 bases from J, the junction contained 4 bases not matched to a gene. CDR3 size: 14 residues. The CDR3 is CASSVGTVPGELFF. The CDR3 DNA follows: TGTGCCAGCAGCGTCGGGACAGTACCCGGGGAGCTGTTTTTT.

There are a few counts of this clone. The chain carries TRBV7-2 and TRBJ1-5; TRBD1 might be the D (6 bases). CDR3 length equals 15 residues. Germline CDR1 is SGHTA and CDR2 is FQGNSA. Trimming took off 1 base at V and 7 bases at J, with 14 bases between the two ends. The CDR3 DNA is TGTGCCAGCAGCTTAGGTAACAGGGAAAAGCAGCCCCAGCATTTT. Translation: CASSLGNREKQPQHF.

This clone was picked up a small number of times. This chain connects TRBV10-3 to TRBJ1-2; D call uncertain. Trimming stripped 4 bases from V and 5 bases from J, with 8 bases between. The V gene's germline CDR1 is ENHRY and CDR2 SYGVKD. The CDR3 spans 12 residues. CDR3: CAISVEGYGYTF. The CDR3 DNA is TGTGCCATCAGTGTAGAGGGTTATGGCTACACCTTC.

Only a few counts were recorded for this clone. This rearrangement joins TRBV13 to TRBJ1-1, with D perhaps TRBD1 (6 bases). This CDR3 has 13 amino acids. V was trimmed by 3 bases and J by 2 bases, leaving 7 bases between them. Germline lookup yields CDR1 PRHDT and CDR2 FYEKMQ (reference sequence). CDR3 residues: CASSLDSNTEAFF. CDR3 nucleotide sequence: TGTGCCAGCAGCTTGGACAGCAACACTGAAGCTTTCTTT.